These 28 T cell receptor beta chains share one sample of origin, sequenced in a study of vaccination effects on CD4 cells after COVID-19. Antigen-specific CD4+ T cells were first expanded with viral peptide pools by the ViraFEST assay and only then sequenced. Following culture for ten to eleven days, CD4+ T cells were isolated. Sometime from March through December 2020, the person acquired a SARS-CoV-2 infection that PCR confirmed. Either the BNT162b2 or mRNA-1273 vaccine was given to participants in two doses. The data were produced by immunoSEQ multiplex PCR, yet TCRdb's version contains in-frame clones alone and is incomplete. The sample contains around 15,000 clones, over 70% of which appear only once. No antigen has been assigned to these receptors. The material was CD4+ T cells from PBMCs cultured with HCoV-NL63 spike peptides, obtained after COVID-19 vaccination. Receptors originate from a human donor who had a prior SARS-CoV-2 infection.

The chain carries TRBV6-5 and TRBJ2-4, with D possibly matching TRBD2 (6 bases). V was cut by 5 bases and J by 9 bases, with 17 bases left in between. In germline, CDR1 is MNHEY, CDR2 SVGAGI. This CDR3 spans 14 amino acids. The CDR3 DNA reads TGTGCCAGCAGTACGCTCGGGAGAGAGGGCATTCAGTACTTC. This translates into CASSTLGREGIQYF.

V gene TRBV15 combines with J gene TRBJ2-5; 7 bases agree with TRBD1. The CDR3 contains 16 residues. In germline, CDR1 is LNHNV, CDR2 YYDKDF (reference sequence). V lost 0 bases, J lost 7 bases, and 11 bases stayed unmatched. CDR3 nucleotides: TGTGCCACCAGCAGAGACACTGCAGGGGGTCGAGGGACCCAGTACTTC. It is translated as CATSRDTAGGRGTQYF. The complete variable domain, with remaining parts taken from reference TRBV15 and TRBJ2-5, reads DAMVIQNPRYQVTQFGKPVTLSCSQTLNHNVMYWYQQKSSQAPKLLFHYYDKDFNNEADTPDNFQSRRPNTSFCFLDIRSPGLGDTAMYLCATSRDTAGGRGTQYFGPGTRLLVL.

The rearrangement uses TRBV18 and TRBJ1-1; the D is unclear. The CDR3 consists of 14 residues. From germline, CDR1 is KGHSH and CDR2 LQKENI. V was shortened by 4 bases and J by 3 bases, with 12 bases between the two germline ends. CDR3 protein: CASSLDQRDTEAFF. The CDR3 nucleotides read TGTGCCAGCTCACTAGACCAAAGGGACACTGAAGCTTTCTTT.

CDR3 amino acids: CASSYSKKGATDTQYF. Written as DNA, the CDR3 is TGTGCCAGCAGTTACTCGAAAAAGGGGGCAACAGATACGCAGTATTTT. The chain is built from TRBV6-5 and TRBJ2-3, with TRBD1 matching over 7 bases. After removal of 0 bases from V and 3 bases from J, the junction contained 6 bases not matched to a gene. Germline CDR1 and CDR2: MNHEY and SVGAGI. This CDR3 spans 16 amino acids.

The V gene is TRBV19, the J gene TRBJ2-7; 7 bases match TRBD1. Per the germline V gene, CDR1 is LNHDA and CDR2 is SQIVND (reference sequence). The CDR3 has 13 residues. J lost 3 bases, V lost 1 base, and 0 bases had no gene match. This chain's CDR3 is CASSIGQGYEQYF. Written as DNA, the CDR3 is TGTGCCAGTAGTATAGGACAGGGCTACGAGCAGTACTTC.

This clone was recorded once. The CDR3 DNA follows: TGTGCCAGCAGTTACTACGACCAAGAGACCCAGTACTTC. Translated, it gives CASSYYDQETQYF. The gene calls are TRBV6-2 or TRBV6-3 and TRBJ2-5; no definite D call. V gave up 1 base and J gave up 0 bases, with 3 bases separating them. In germline, CDR1 is MNHEY, CDR2 SVGEGT. The CDR3 has 13 amino acids.

The V call is TRBV18, the J call TRBJ2-5; no reliable D call. The V gene lost 2 bases and the J gene lost 5 bases, with 6 bases spanning the gap. The CDR3 has 12 amino acids. Per germline, CDR1 KGHSH and CDR2 LQKENI. Here the CDR3 reads CASSPWSETQYF. CDR3 nucleotides: TGTGCCAGCTCACCATGGTCCGAGACCCAGTACTTC.

This rearrangement joins TRBV10-3 to TRBJ1-6; 9 nucleotides align to TRBD1. CDR1 and CDR2 from the germline V gene are ENHRY and SYGVKD. The CDR3 sequence is 15 residues long. Trimming cost V 11 bases and J 5 bases; bases outside gene matches: 10. The chain's CDR3 is CAAGTGSIHNSPLHF. The CDR3 DNA sequence: TGTGCCGCGGGGACAGGGAGCATCCATAATTCACCCCTCCACTTT.

This chain joins TRBV7-3 and TRBJ2-1, with 11 positions matching TRBD2. Germline CDR1 and CDR2: SGHTA and FQGTGA. Trimming at V came to 4 bases and at J to 7 bases, leaving 15 bases not matched to a gene. The CDR3 has 18 amino acids. The CDR3 nucleotides read TGTGCCAGCAGCTCGGGACTAGCGGCTCCGGGCCCTCTTAATGAGCAGTTCTTC. Its protein product is CASSSGLAAPGPLNEQFF.

V and J are TRBV18 and TRBJ1-2; D is unresolved. Germline CDR1 is KGHSH and CDR2 is LQKENI. Trimming stripped 0 bases from V and 2 bases from J, with 13 bases between. The CDR3 is made up of 16 amino acids. In DNA form, the CDR3 reads TGTGCCAGCTCACCACCCGCGTCAGAAGGGAACTATGGCTACACCTTC. This sequence encodes CASSPPASEGNYGYTF.

The genes are TRBV6-2 or TRBV6-3 and TRBJ1-5; D not certain. Trimming took off 6 bases at V and 0 bases at J, with 15 bases between the two ends. This CDR3 has 16 amino acids. Germline lookup yields CDR1 MNHEY and CDR2 SVGEGT. The CDR3 coding sequence is TGTGCCAGCAGCTCCCGGTGGAGTTATAGCAATCAGCCCCAGCATTTT. This sequence encodes CASSSRWSYSNQPQHF.

The CDR3 here is CASSPEWDRAYEQYF. In DNA, the CDR3 is TGCGCCAGCAGCCCGGAGTGGGACAGAGCCTACGAGCAGTACTTC. The chain uses TRBV5-1 and TRBJ2-7; TRBD1 matches at 7 bases. Germline trimming cut 4 bases from V and 2 bases from J; bases unmatched to any gene: 9. The CDR3 has 15 amino acids. Germline V gene sequence: CDR1 SGHRS, CDR2 YFSETQ.

V is TRBV2 and J is TRBJ1-5; possibly TRBD1 for D (6 bases). Germline V lookup: CDR1 SNHLY, CDR2 FYNNEI. This CDR3 spans 15 amino acids. Trimming took 6 bases from V and 5 from J, leaving 17 bases between them. CDR3 DNA: TGTGCCAGCAGCAAACAGGGCGGGGGGGATCAGCCCCAGCATTTT. This translates into CASSKQGGGDQPQHF. Filled out from reference TRBV2 and TRBJ1-5, the complete variable domain reads EPEVTQTPSHQVTQMGQEVILRCVPISNHLYFYWYRQILGQKVEFLVSFYNNEISEKSEIFDDQFSVERPDGSNFTLKIRSTKLEDSAMYFCASSKQGGGDQPQHFGDGTRLSIL.

The chain combines TRBV18 with TRBJ1-5; 8 nucleotides line up with TRBD1. The CDR3 spans 16 residues. With 2 bases clipped from V and 3 bases from J, the junction kept 6 bases outside the gene matches. Germline CDR1 KGHSH, CDR2 LQKENI. The CDR3 is CASSPSGDRYNQPQHF. The CDR3 DNA reads TGTGCCAGCTCACCATCCGGGGACAGGTACAATCAGCCCCAGCATTTT.

The genes are TRBV15 and TRBJ2-1; D possibly matches TRBD1 or TRBD2 (5 bases each). V was pared by 0 bases and J by 4 bases, with 13 bases between. The CDR3 contains 16 residues. Germline lookup yields CDR1 LNHNV and CDR2 YYDKDF (reference sequence). DNA for the CDR3: TGTGCCACCAGCAGAGAACCGGGACGGGGATACAATGAGCAGTTCTTC. Translation gives CATSREPGRGYNEQFF.

The rearrangement links TRBV7-2 to TRBJ1-5; tentative D call: TRBD1 (5 bases). Germline V CDR1 and CDR2: SGHTA, FQGNSA. The CDR3 is 15 residues long. Trimming cost V 0 bases and J 7 bases, with 13 bases left between them. The CDR3 here is CASSLAGTGRQPQHF. The DNA for the CDR3 is TGTGCCAGCAGCTTAGCGGGGACGGGGAGGCAGCCCCAGCATTTT.

This clone was recorded only once. The chain has TRBV4-3 and TRBJ2-1, with unresolved D. V lost 0 bases and J lost 4, with 16 bases in between. Germline values: CDR1 LGHNA, CDR2 YSLEER. This CDR3 spans 17 amino acids. In nucleotides, the CDR3 is TGCGCCAGCAGCCAAGATTCGGTTCGCCAAGGGTACAATGAGCAGTTCTTC. Encoded protein: CASSQDSVRQGYNEQFF.

The chain uses TRBV6-6 and TRBJ1-5; 9 bases map to TRBD1. There are 14 residues in the CDR3. V was pared by 6 bases and J by 6 bases, with 6 bases of the junction left unmatched. Germline CDR1 reads MNHNY; CDR2 reads SVGAGI (reference sequence). CDR3 residues: CASRRGQGGQPQHF. The CDR3 nucleotides read TGTGCCAGCAGGCGGGGACAGGGCGGTCAGCCCCAGCATTTT.

The chain carries TRBV27 and TRBJ1-1; D might be TRBD1 (6 bases). Per germline, CDR1 MNHEY and CDR2 SMNVEV (reference sequence). V dropped 3 bases and J dropped 6 bases, with 20 bases sitting between them. This CDR3 has 16 amino acids. The DNA for the CDR3 is TGTGCCAGCAGTTTCTCGGGGGGGGGCGGGGACCCTGAAGCTTTCTTT. It encodes CASSFSGGGGDPEAFF.

CDR3 amino acids: CASTLNSPLHF. CDR3 bases: TGTGCCAGCACCCTTAATTCACCCCTCCACTTT. The chain uses TRBV2 and TRBJ1-6; D is unresolved. CDR3 length: 11 residues. V dropped 7 bases and J dropped 6 bases, with 4 bases sitting between them. The germline V gene encodes CDR1 SNHLY and CDR2 FYNNEI.

The V call is TRBV18, the J call TRBJ1-3, with D perhaps TRBD1 (6 bases). CDR3 length: 15 amino acids. The germline V and J ends were trimmed by 1 base and 0 bases, with 7 bases remaining between them. The germline gives CDR1 KGHSH, CDR2 LQKENI. The CDR3 reads CASSPQGVSGNTIYF. CDR3 nucleotides: TGTGCCAGCTCACCACAGGGGGTCTCTGGAAACACCATATATTTT.

The chain has TRBV5-4 and TRBJ1-2; D possibly corresponds to TRBD1 (6 bases). This CDR3 region has 18 residues. Germline V CDR1 and CDR2: SGHNT, YYREEE (reference sequence). Trimming removed 4 bases from V and 8 bases from J, with 30 bases in between. CDR3 nucleotide sequence: TGTGCCAGCAGCGCCGGCGGTAGGGGGACCTCTATTGTTAGCGGCTACACCTTC. Its protein product is CASSAGGRGTSIVSGYTF.

The chain is built from TRBV2 and TRBJ1-4, with D unclear. V lost 7 bases to trimming and J lost 7 bases, with 13 bases between them. The CDR3 length is 13 residues. Germline V gene sequence: CDR1 SNHLY, CDR2 FYNNEI. DNA for the CDR3: TGTGCCAGCACGGGCGATTGGGGTGAAAAACTGTTTTTT. Translated: CASTGDWGEKLFF.

Concerning this clone: One end of the junction does not line up with germline, which may come from a read error. The J gene is TRBJ2-1, the V gene TRBV7-7, with D perhaps matching TRBD1 (5 bases). Germline-derived CDR1 and CDR2 are SSHAT and FNYEAQ (reference sequence). The CDR3 length is 13 residues. The CDR3 region has the DNA TGTGCTAGCAGCATTGGACAAGACAATGAGCAGTTCTTC. It is translated as CASSIGQDNEQFF.

The chain employs TRBV2 and TRBJ2-1, with D hard to call. V gave up 3 bases and J gave up 5 bases, with 14 bases separating them. This CDR3 comprises 15 residues. Germline values: CDR1 SNHLY, CDR2 FYNNEI. CDR3 coding DNA: TGTGCCAGCAGTGAGAGACAAGCCCGAAACAATGAGCAGTTCTTC. This encodes CASSERQARNNEQFF.

The chain joins TRBV5-1 to TRBJ2-1; possible D gene TRBD2, 5 bases. CDR1 and CDR2 from the germline V gene are SGHRS and YFSETQ. CDR3 length: 11 amino acids. V gave up 7 bases and J gave up 10 bases, with 12 bases separating them. Here the CDR3 reads CASGGRREQFF. The CDR3 DNA reads TGCGCCAGCGGCGGGCGTCGGGAGCAGTTCTTC. Full variable domain (outside the CDR3, taken from reference TRBV5-1 and TRBJ2-1): KAGVTQTPRYLIKTRGQQVTLSCSPISGHRSVSWYQQTPGQGLQFLFEYFSETQRNKGNFPGRFSGRQFSNSRSEMNVSTLELGDSALYLCASGGRREQFFGPGTRLTVL.

The V and J genes are TRBV6-4 and TRBJ2-7; D not certain. CDR1 and CDR2 (germline): MRHNA, SNTAGT. This CDR3 contains 13 residues. Deletions cut 3 bases from V and 3 bases from J, with 9 bases between. In DNA, the CDR3 is TGTGCCAGCAGTGATCTCACGGGCTACGAGCAGTACTTC. Translation: CASSDLTGYEQYF.

This chain connects TRBV6-5 to TRBJ2-1; 8 bases match TRBD2. Germline CDR1 MNHEY, CDR2 SVGAGI. The CDR3 has 13 amino acids. V was pared by 5 bases and J by 7 bases, with 4 bases of the junction left unmatched. The CDR3 protein is CASSPRLANEQFF. CDR3 bases: TGTGCCAGCAGTCCCAGACTAGCGAATGAGCAGTTCTTC.